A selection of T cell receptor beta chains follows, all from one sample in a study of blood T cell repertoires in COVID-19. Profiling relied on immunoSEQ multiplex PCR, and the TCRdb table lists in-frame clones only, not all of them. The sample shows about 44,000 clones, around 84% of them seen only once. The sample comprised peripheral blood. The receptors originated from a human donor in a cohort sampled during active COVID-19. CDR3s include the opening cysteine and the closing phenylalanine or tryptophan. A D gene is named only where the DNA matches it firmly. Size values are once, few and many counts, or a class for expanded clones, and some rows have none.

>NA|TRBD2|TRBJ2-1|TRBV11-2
TGTGCCAGCAGCCCTTCGGGGGGAGGGAGGAATTTTTACAATGAGCAGTTCTTC
CASSPSGGGRNFYNEQFF
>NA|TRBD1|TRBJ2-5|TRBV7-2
TGTGCCAGCAGCTTAGGGTCCGGGACAGGACAAGAGACCCAGTACTTC
CASSLGSGTGQETQYF
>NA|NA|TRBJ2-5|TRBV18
TGTGCCAGCTCACCTAGACAGAACCAAGAGACCCAGTACTTC
CASSPRQNQETQYF
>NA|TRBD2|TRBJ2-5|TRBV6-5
TGTGCCAGCAGTTACGCGGGGGGGTCCCAAGAGACCCAGTACTTC
CASSYAGGSQETQYF
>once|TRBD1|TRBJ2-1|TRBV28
TGTGCCAGCAGTTTACCCGGGACAGGGGCGAGAGCGCATGAGCAGTTCTTC
CASSLPGTGARAHEQFF
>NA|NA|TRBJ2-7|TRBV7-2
TGTGCCAGCAGCTCCAGGCGGGGATACGAGCAGTACTTC
CASSSRRGYEQYF
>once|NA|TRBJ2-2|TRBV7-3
TGTGCCAGCAGCCCACAGCCTGCGAACACCGGGGAGCTGTTTTTT
CASSPQPANTGELFF
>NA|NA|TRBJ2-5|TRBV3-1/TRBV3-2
TGTGCCAGCAGCCAAGTATCGGGGGTGGGAGTGACCCAGTACTTC
CASSQVSGVGVTQYF
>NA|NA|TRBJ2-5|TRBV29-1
TGCAGCGTTGGAGTCGGGGGGCAGGATGGGACCCAGTACTTC
CSVGVGGQDGTQYF
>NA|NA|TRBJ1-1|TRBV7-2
TGTGCCAGCAGCTTAGCGCGACGGCGGGGAGAAAACACTGAAGCTTTCTTT
CASSLARRRGENTEAFF
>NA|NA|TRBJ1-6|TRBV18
TGTGCCAGCTCACCAGAAACAGGTGGGTGGGATTCACCCCTCCACTTT
CASSPETGGWDSPLHF
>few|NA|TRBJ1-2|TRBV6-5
TGTGCCAGCAGTTACTCCGCAGGGGATAACTATGGCTACACCTTC
CASSYSAGDNYGYTF
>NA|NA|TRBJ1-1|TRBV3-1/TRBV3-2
TGTGCCAGCAGCCAAGTGGGAGTGAACACTGAAGCTTTCTTT
CASSQVGVNTEAFF
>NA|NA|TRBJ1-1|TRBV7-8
TGTGCCAGCAGCTTTACAGGGAGCACTGAAGCTTTCTTT
CASSFTGSTEAFF
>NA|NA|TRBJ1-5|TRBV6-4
TGTGCCAGCAGTGACTCGAAGAGGGTGGAACAGCCCCAGCATTTT
CASSDSKRVEQPQHF
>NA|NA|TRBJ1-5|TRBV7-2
TGTGCCAGCAGCCCCCGAGGCGGCGGGAATCAGCCCCAGCATTTT
CASSPRGGGNQPQHF
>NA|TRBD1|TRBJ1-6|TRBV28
TGTGCCAGCAGTTTAAGGGGACAGGGTACTTCACCCCTCCACTTT
CASSLRGQGTSPLHF